The rows below give T cell receptor beta chains drawn from one sample of a study of blood T cells in healthy people across ages. TCRdb processed the 5' RACE reads anew with MiXCR; each CDR3 protein has one entry. Found here are 500,000 to 700,000 distinct CDR3 sequences, approximately 30% of them singletons; the top ten hold around a sixth. Sequenced sample: blood. All receptors derive from a woman older than 75 in good health. CDR3s include the opening cysteine and the closing phenylalanine or tryptophan. A D gene is named only where the DNA matches it firmly. Size values are once, few and many counts, or a class for expanded clones, and some rows have none.

>many|TRBV9|TRBD2|TRBJ2-1
TGTGCCAGCAGCATGAGTGTGGGACTAGCGGGGGGTAATGAGCAGTTCTTC
CASSMSVGLAGGNEQFF
>many|TRBV6-2/TRBV6-3|TRBD2|TRBJ2-5
TGTGCCAGCAGTGCCCCTACCCTAGCGGGGCAAGAGACCCAGTACTTC
CASSAPTLAGQETQYF
>many|TRBV10-3|TRBD1|TRBJ2-7
TGTGCCATCAGTGAGTCAGGGAGACAGGGGTCGAACGAGCAGTACTTC
CAISESGRQGSNEQYF
>many|TRBV29-1|.|TRBJ2-1
TGCAGCGTTGTCAGGGGCCGGGATGAGCAGTTCTTC
CSVVRGRDEQFF
>few|TRBV25-1|.|TRBJ1-1
TGTGCCAGCAGTGAGAGTAACCTAAGGACTGAAGCTTTCTTT
CASSESNLRTEAFF
>.|TRBV5-1|.|TRBJ1-5
TGCGCCAGCAGCTTGGGTCCAATGGCCCAGCATTTT
CASSLGPMAQHF
>many|TRBV6-5|.|TRBJ2-7
TGTGCCAGCAGCACCGGGACAAAGACCTACGAGCAGTACTTC
CASSTGTKTYEQYF
>many|TRBV7-2|.|TRBJ1-2
TGTGCCAGCACCCAAACCAGGCAGAATGGCTACACCTTC
CASTQTRQNGYTF
>many|TRBV7-9|.|TRBJ2-4
TGTGCCAGCAGCTTAACGCTCCTCCCGGGCGCCAAAAACATTCAGTACTTC
CASSLTLLPGAKNIQYF
>.|TRBV9|TRBD2|TRBJ2-1
TGTGCCAGCAGCGTAAGGGGGGCGGTTAGCGGGGGATCGAATGAGCAGTTCTTC
CASSVRGAVSGGSNEQFF
>.|TRBV5-1|.|TRBJ2-2
TGCGCCAGCAGCCCCCAGGGGAGAGGAACCGGGGAGCTGTTTTTT
CASSPQGRGTGELFF
>many|TRBV2|.|TRBJ1-4
TGTGCCAGCGAAACGGATGCAACTAATGAAAAACTGTTTTTT
CASETDATNEKLFF
>.|TRBV7-2|.|TRBJ2-3
TGTGCCAGCAGCAGCTGGGACTTCACAGATACGCAGTATTTT
CASSSWDFTDTQYF
>few|TRBV9|TRBD2|TRBJ2-3
TGTGCCAGCAGCGTAGGGCGGGGGGGCCTCGCAGATACGCAGTATTTT
CASSVGRGGLADTQYF
>.|TRBV18|.|TRBJ1-1
TGTGCCAGCTCACCGGCCTCCATGAACACTGAAGCTTTCTTT
CASSPASMNTEAFF
>many|TRBV29-1|TRBD1|TRBJ1-1
TGCAGCGCTGGGGGGGGACAGGGGGAGTTCACTGAAGCTTTCTTT
CSAGGGQGEFTEAFF
>.|TRBV30|TRBD1|TRBJ1-3
TGTGCCTGGAGTGCCAGACAGGGAACTGGGAACACCATATATTTT
CAWSARQGTGNTIYF
>many|TRBV6-2/TRBV6-3|TRBD1|TRBJ2-7
TGTGCCAGTGGTGAATGGACAGGGGGCGCATACGAGCAGTACTTC
CASGEWTGGAYEQYF
>many|TRBV4-2|TRBD2|TRBJ2-5
TGCGCCAGCAGCCAAGATCTAGCGGGGGGACAAGAGACCCAGTACTTC
CASSQDLAGGQETQYF
>few|TRBV6-5|.|TRBJ1-5
TGTGCCAGCGGAACAGGGTACCAGCCCCAGCATTTT
CASGTGYQPQHF
>few|TRBV9|.|TRBJ1-5
TGTGCCAGCAGCGTCCAATTTTCGGGACCCCCCCAGCATTTT
CASSVQFSGPPQHF
>.|TRBV24-1|.|TRBJ2-1
TGTGCCACCAGTGGAGGAACGGGGAGCTCCTACAATGAGCAGTTCTTC
CATSGGTGSSYNEQFF
>.|TRBV7-6|TRBD2|TRBJ2-7
TGTGTCAGCAGCACTGGTAGCGGGGGTCTGACATACGAGCAGTACTTC
CVSSTGSGGLTYEQYF
>many|TRBV5-1|TRBD2|TRBJ2-1
TGCGCCAGCAGCATGGGGACTCTAGCGGGGGGAGGCAATGAGCAGTTCTTC
CASSMGTLAGGGNEQFF
>.|TRBV7-2|.|TRBJ2-1
TGTGCCAGCAGCTTATTTGGGGGGCGTAATGAGCAGTTCTTC
CASSLFGGRNEQFF
>.|TRBV30|.|TRBJ1-6
TGTGCCTGGAGTGAATCCGTCCAAAATTCACCCCTCCACTTT
CAWSESVQNSPLHF
>many|TRBV2|TRBD1|TRBJ2-5
TGTGCCAGCATGGCAGGGGGTCGGGAGACCCAGTACTTC
CASMAGGRETQYF